This TCR beta chain derives from a study of shared clonotypes between healthy human individuals. Adult Caucasians living in Nashville, Tennessee made up all of the donors. Subsets obtained from CD4+ cells comprised CD45RA+ naive and CD45RA-negative memory cells. Using immunoSEQ multiplex PCR, the repertoire was profiled, and TCRdb retains in-frame clones only, with some absent. The data contain about 1 million clones, about 75% of them seen just once; the ten biggest clones take up roughly 1.4%. Comment on this clone: Antigen specificity is unknown.

Findings and caveats of the study: Naive subsets tended to show greater estimated richness than memory subsets.

V was pared by 8 bases and J by 7 bases, with 16 bases of the junction left unmatched. This CDR3 comprises 15 residues. The germline CDR1 and CDR2 sequences are ENHRY and SYGVKD. The receptor's source is a man aged 18 to 30 in good health. V and J are TRBV10-3 and TRBJ2-7, with 8 bases matching TRBD2. The sequenced material came from memory CD4+ T cells sorted from blood. Stated subset: CD45RA-negative fraction. Written as DNA, the CDR3 is TGTGCCATCGGATGGGTAGCGGGGCGGCTCTTGGAGCAGTACTTC. Translated, it gives CAIGWVAGRLLEQYF.